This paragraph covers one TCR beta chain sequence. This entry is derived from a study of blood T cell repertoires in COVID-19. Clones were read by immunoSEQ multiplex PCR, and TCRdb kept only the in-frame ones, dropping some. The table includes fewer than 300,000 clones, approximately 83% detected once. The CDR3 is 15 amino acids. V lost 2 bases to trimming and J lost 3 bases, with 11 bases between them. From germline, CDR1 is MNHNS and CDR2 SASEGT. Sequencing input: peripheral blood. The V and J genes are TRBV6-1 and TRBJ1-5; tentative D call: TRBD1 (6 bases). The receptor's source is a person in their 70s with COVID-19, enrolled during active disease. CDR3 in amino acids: CASSESYRVNQPQHF. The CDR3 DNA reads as TGTGCCAGCAGTGAAAGTTACAGGGTCAATCAGCCCCAGCATTTT.